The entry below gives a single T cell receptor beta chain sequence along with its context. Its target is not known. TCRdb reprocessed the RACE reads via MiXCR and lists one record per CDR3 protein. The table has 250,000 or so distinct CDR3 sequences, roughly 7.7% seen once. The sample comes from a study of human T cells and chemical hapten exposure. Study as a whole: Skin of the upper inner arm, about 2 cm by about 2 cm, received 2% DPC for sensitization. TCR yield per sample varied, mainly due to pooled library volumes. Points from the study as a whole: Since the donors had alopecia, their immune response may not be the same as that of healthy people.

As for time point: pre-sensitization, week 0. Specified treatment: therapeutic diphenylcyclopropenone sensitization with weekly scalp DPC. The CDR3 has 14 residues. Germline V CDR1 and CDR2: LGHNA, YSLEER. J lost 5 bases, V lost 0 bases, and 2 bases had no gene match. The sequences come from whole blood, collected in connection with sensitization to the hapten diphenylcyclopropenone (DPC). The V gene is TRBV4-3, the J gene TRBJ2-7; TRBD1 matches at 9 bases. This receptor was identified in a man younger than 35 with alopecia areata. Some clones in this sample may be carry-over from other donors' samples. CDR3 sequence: CASSQEGQGDEQYF. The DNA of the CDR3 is TGCGCCAGCAGCCAAGAGGGACAGGGCGACGAGCAGTACTTC.